Listed here is a single TCR beta chain. Its antigen specificity is not known. No clone much larger than this one lies a single base away; base qualities are absent. From its cysteine to its phenylalanine, the CDR3 spans 13 amino acids. Only the CDR3 portion is preserved as DNA: 39 bases, with reading frame beginning at the first base. From the germline V gene, CDR1 is KGHDR and CDR2 is SFDVKD. V was cut back by 9 bases and J by 5 bases, leaving a gap of 15 bases between them. The data are from a study (dated by TCRdb to between 2014 and 2017). Concerning the study at large: The study examined whether tumor-infiltrating Tregs in breast cancer are drawn from blood Tregs or arise in situ by conversion from other CD4+ T cell subsets.

Overall results and qualifications from the work: Validation in the larger cohort was restricted to a single TCR beta V-J rearrangement rather than whole repertoires. In terms of TCR gene usage, tumor memory CD4+ T cells clustered together with blood and lymph node memory CD4+ cells, as well as with lymph node naive CD4+ cells. The greatest overlap of tumor-infiltrating Treg TCR alpha and beta sequences was observed with tumor naive CD4+ T cells, followed by blood naive CD4+ T cells.

Full-length TCR variable regions were amplified by 5' RACE PCR using constant-region reverse primers, and then by semi-nested PCR using Nested Universal Primer A. The ReliaPrep RNA Cell Miniprep System was used to extract total RNA, which was then reverse transcribed into 5'RACE-ready cDNA with the SMARTer RACE 5'/3' Kit. Multiplex adaptors were used to barcode full-length TCR alpha and beta libraries, and the barcoded libraries were sequenced on an Illumina MiSeq. The paper's processing steps were these. Sequencing data were pooled across the five patients for each of nine subset-tissue groups and compared by unsupervised clustering of TCR gene usage. The Morisita-Horn index, with shared sequences weighted by their contribution to each repertoire, was used to calculate repertoire similarity. TCRdb's own reprocessing of the public reads used fastp at Q25 and MiXCR and kept productive beta chains. Identical CDR3 protein sequences are pooled into one entry, listed with their most common genes and DNA. These V and J calls originate from TCRdb's pipeline instead of the authors' own analysis. The sample has tens of thousands of distinct CDR3 sequences on record, approximately 30% of them singletons. Approximately 3.7% of the sample belongs to the ten largest clones.

Naive CD4+ T cells were purified with the Miltenyi Naive CD4+ T Cell Isolation kit, with Tregs depleted using CD25 microbeads. Tregs, naive and memory CD4+ T cells from tumor, blood and ipsilateral draining lymph nodes of about five breast cancer patients underwent full-length TCR alpha and beta sequencing. Tumor tissue and lymph nodes from ipsilateral axillary dissection were perfused with PBS, minced and digested with collagenase I and hyaluronidase. Ficoll density gradient centrifugation was used to isolate mononuclear cells from lymph nodes or from approximately 46 ml of peripheral blood. Sorted cell populations were confirmed by FACS to exceed 90% purity.

This chain is built from TRBV24-1 and TRBJ1-1, with TRBD1 tentatively as D gene (5 bases match). The sequence was obtained from a female donor with breast cancer. The sequenced sample was naive CD4+ T cells sorted from a lymph node. This specimen's cell subset or site label, per the study, means: naive CD4+ T cells, CD4+CD45RA+CD25-. The sequenced DNA: TGTGCCACCGGGAGAGTGGGGGAGACTGAAGCTTTCTTT. Protein translation: CATGRVGETEAFF.